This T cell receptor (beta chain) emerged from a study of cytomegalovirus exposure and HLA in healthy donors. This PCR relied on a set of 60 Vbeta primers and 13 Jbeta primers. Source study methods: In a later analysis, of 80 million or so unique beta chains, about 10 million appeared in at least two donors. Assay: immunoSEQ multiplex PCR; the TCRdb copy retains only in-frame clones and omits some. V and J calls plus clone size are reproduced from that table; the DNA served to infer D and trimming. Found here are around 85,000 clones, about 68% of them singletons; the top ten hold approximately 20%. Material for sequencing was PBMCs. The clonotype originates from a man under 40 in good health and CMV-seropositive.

CDR3 sequence reads: CASSSEARVSQETQYF. DNA of the CDR3: TGTGCCAGCAGCTCCGAGGCCCGTGTCAGCCAAGAGACCCAGTACTTC. The chain couples TRBV7-6 to TRBJ2-5; unclear D gene. Trimming took 4 bases from V and 1 from J, leaving 16 bases between them. Germline loops: CDR1 SGHVS, CDR2 FNYEAQ. The CDR3 loop spans 16 amino acids.